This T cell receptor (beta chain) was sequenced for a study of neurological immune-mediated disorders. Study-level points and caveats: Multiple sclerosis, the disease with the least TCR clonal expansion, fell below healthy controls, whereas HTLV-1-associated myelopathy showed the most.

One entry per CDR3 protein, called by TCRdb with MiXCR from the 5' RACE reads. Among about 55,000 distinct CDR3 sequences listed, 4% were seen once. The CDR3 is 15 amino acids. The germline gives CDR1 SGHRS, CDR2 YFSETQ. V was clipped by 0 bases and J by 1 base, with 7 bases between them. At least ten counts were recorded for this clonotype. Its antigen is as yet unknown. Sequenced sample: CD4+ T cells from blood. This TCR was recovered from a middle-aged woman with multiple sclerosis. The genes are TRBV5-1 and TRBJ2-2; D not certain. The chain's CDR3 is CASSLGALNTGELFF. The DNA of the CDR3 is TGCGCCAGCAGCTTGGGCGCCCTGAACACCGGGGAGCTGTTTTTT.